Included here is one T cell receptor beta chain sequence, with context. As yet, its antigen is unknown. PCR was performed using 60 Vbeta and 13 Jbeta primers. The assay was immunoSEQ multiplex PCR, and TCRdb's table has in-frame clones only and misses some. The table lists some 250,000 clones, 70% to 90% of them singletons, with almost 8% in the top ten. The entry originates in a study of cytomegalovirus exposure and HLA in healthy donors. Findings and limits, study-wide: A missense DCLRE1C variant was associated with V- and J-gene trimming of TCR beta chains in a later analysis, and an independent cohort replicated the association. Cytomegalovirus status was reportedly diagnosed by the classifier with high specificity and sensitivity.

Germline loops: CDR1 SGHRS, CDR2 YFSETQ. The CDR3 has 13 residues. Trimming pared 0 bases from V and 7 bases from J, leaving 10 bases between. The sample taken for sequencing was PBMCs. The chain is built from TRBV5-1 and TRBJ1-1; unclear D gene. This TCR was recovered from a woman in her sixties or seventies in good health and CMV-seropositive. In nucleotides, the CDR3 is TGCGCCAGCAGCTTGGCATACGAGGGTGAAGCTTTCTTT. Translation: CASSLAYEGEAFF. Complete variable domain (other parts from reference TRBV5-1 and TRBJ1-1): KAGVTQTPRYLIKTRGQQVTLSCSPISGHRSVSWYQQTPGQGLQFLFEYFSETQRNKGNFPGRFSGRQFSNSRSEMNVSTLELGDSALYLCASSLAYEGEAFFGQGTRLTVV.